Each of the 27 T cell receptor beta chains below was sequenced from the same sample in a study of regulatory T cells in long-lasting Graves disease. Library construction for TCR beta used iRepertoire HTBI primers and Arm-PCR of CDR3 regions. TCRdb re-called the multiplex PCR reads with MiXCR, one entry per CDR3 protein. The sample carries 500,000 or so distinct CDR3 sequences, roughly 16% recorded once. The time point: newly diagnosed GD, antithyroid drugs for less than 3 months. RNA extracted from PBMCs served as the sequencing template. These data were likewise used in another study, on T cells in Graves' hyperthyroidism and ophthalmopathy.

Source: peripheral blood mononuclear cells (PBMCs), taken at new diagnosis, from a patient treated with antithyroid drugs. The receptors stem from a middle-aged woman with Graves disease.

This clonotype was picked up a small number of times. CDR3 nucleotide sequence: TGTGCCAGCAGCTTGGGCAAGACACTCTACGAGCAGTACTTC. Translation gives CASSLGKTLYEQYF. V usage is TRBV7-9 and J usage is TRBJ2-7; D not resolved. The germline V and J ends were trimmed by 3 bases and 3 bases, with 12 bases remaining between them. This CDR3 is built from 14 residues. Germline CDR1 is SEHNR and CDR2 is FQNEAQ (reference sequence).

This chain joins TRBV3-1 and TRBJ2-2; TRBD1 agrees at 8 bases. After removal of 4 bases from V and 9 bases from J, the junction contained 13 bases not matched to a gene. The CDR3 is 16 residues long. Germline CDR1 reads LGHDT; CDR2 reads YNNKEL (reference sequence). CDR3 sequence: CASSPELGQGERELFF. CDR3 in DNA: TGTGCCAGCAGCCCGGAGCTTGGACAGGGAGAAAGGGAGCTGTTTTTT.

The J gene is TRBJ2-7, the V gene TRBV15; D remains unclear. The germline V gene encodes CDR1 LNHNV and CDR2 YYDKDF (reference sequence). Between the trimmed V and J ends, which lost 0 bases and 4 bases, there was a span of 7 bases. The CDR3 is 13 amino acids. The DNA for the CDR3 is TGTGCCACCAGCAGAGATTTGGGTTACGAGCAGTACTTC. Its protein is CATSRDLGYEQYF.

This clonotype was counted ten times or more. This rearrangement joins TRBV20-1 to TRBJ2-1; 14 bases fit TRBD2. Trimming at V came to 3 bases and at J to 7 bases, leaving 8 bases not matched to a gene. The germline CDR1 and CDR2 sequences are DFQATT and SNEGSKA (reference sequence). This CDR3 is 16 amino acids long. Here the CDR3 DNA reads TGCAGTGCTAGGGGTTCGACTAGCGGGGGGGCGAATGAGCAGTTCTTC. Translated: CSARGSTSGGANEQFF.

In its sample, this clonotype was seen a few times. The gene calls are TRBV6-2 or TRBV6-3 and TRBJ2-5; TRBD2 is a possible D gene (6 bases). CDR1 MNHEY and CDR2 SVGEGT come from the germline V gene. The V end was cut by 5 bases, the J end by 3 bases, with 10 bases between. This CDR3 spans 13 amino acids. CDR3 protein: CASSELAKETQYF. The CDR3 DNA is TGTGCCAGCAGTGAACTAGCTAAAGAGACCCAGTACTTC.

V and J are TRBV10-3 and TRBJ1-3; no clear D gene. V was trimmed by 6 bases and J by 0 bases, leaving 9 bases between them. The CDR3 runs 14 residues. Germline lookup yields CDR1 ENHRY and CDR2 SYGVKD. CDR3 region: CAIRGLGSGNTIYF. CDR3 nucleotide sequence: TGTGCCATCAGGGGGTTGGGCTCTGGAAACACCATATATTTT.

This chain links TRBV19 with TRBJ2-3; TRBD1 is a possible D gene (6 bases). Germline assignment: CDR1 LNHDA and CDR2 SQIVND (reference sequence). Trimming removed 9 bases from V and 0 bases from J, with 16 bases in between. The CDR3 spans 15 residues. CDR3: CASRVGTTSTDTQYF. In DNA, the CDR3 is TGTGCCAGCAGAGTTGGGACAACTAGCACAGATACGCAGTATTTT.

In its sample, this clonotype was seen many times. The chain combines TRBV12-3 or TRBV12-4 with TRBJ2-6, with D perhaps being TRBD1 or TRBD2 (5 bases each). The CDR3 is made up of 16 amino acids. V was pared by 7 bases and J by 2 bases, with 15 bases between. Here the CDR3 reads CASKLGDLTGANVLTF. The CDR3 DNA follows: TGTGCCAGCAAGTTGGGGGACCTTACTGGGGCCAACGTCCTGACTTTC.

This clonotype was seen a handful of times. The chain links TRBV4-1 to TRBJ1-5, with a weak D call TRBD1 (6 bases). The CDR3 extends over 16 amino acids. Germline-derived CDR1 and CDR2 are MGHRA and YSYEKL. V lost 0 bases and J lost 5, with 14 bases in between. The CDR3 loop is CASSQEGHLGDQPQHF. DNA for the CDR3: TGCGCCAGCAGCCAAGAGGGACACCTAGGGGATCAGCCCCAGCATTTT.

The V gene is TRBV10-1, the J gene TRBJ1-2; no clear D. V was trimmed by 3 bases and J by 2 bases, leaving 16 bases between them. The germline V gene has CDR1 WNHNN and CDR2 SYGVQD (reference sequence). CDR3 length: 16 residues. CDR3 loop: CASSDGRGKANYGYTF. CDR3 nucleotide sequence: TGCGCCAGCAGTGACGGCAGAGGCAAGGCAAACTATGGCTACACCTTC.

This clonotype was counted at least ten times. The chain carries TRBV6-2 or TRBV6-3 and TRBJ2-7; a weak D match, TRBD2 (5 bases). The CDR3 consists of 15 residues. Germline CDR1 reads MNHEY; CDR2 reads SVGEGT. V was shortened by 2 bases and J by 1 base, with 12 bases between the two germline ends. The CDR3 sequence is CASSYRIGDSYEQYF. CDR3 nucleotides: TGTGCCAGCAGTTACCGGATCGGGGATTCCTACGAGCAGTACTTC.

This clonotype was counted between two and nine times. The V gene is TRBV27, the J gene TRBJ2-3; D is uncertain. The J call is in doubt because the DNA end fits TRBJ1-5 better. The CDR3 runs to 16 residues. Per germline, CDR1 MNHEY and CDR2 SMNVEV (reference sequence). In DNA form, the CDR3 reads TGTGCCAGCAGTGGCCAGGAAAGGAGGCGCACAGATACGCAGCATTTT. Encoded protein: CASSGQERRRTDTQHF.

In this sample, this clonotype turned up many times. Germline and junction disagree at one end, which may indicate a read error. The genes are TRBV5-1 and TRBJ2-7, with TRBD1 matching over 7 bases. CDR1 is SGHRS and CDR2 is YFSETQ in the germline V gene. The length of the CDR3 is 14 residues. CDR3 bases: TGTGCCAGCAGCTTGGGGGACAGCTCCTACGAGCAGTACTTC. Translated: CASSLGDSSYEQYF.

This clonotype was seen only a few times. This chain connects TRBV6-2 or TRBV6-3 to TRBJ2-3; no clear D. The CDR3 runs to 12 residues. Germline CDR1 and CDR2: MNHEY and SVGEGT. V lost 7 bases to trimming and J lost 6 bases, with 11 bases between them. CDR3 in DNA: TGTGCCAGCATCGAGACTCCGGATACGCAGTATTTT. Its protein is CASIETPDTQYF.

The table lists this clonotype with a few counts. The chain carries TRBV4-1 and TRBJ1-6, with D hard to call. The germline gives CDR1 MGHRA, CDR2 YSYEKL. V shed 3 bases and J shed 5 bases, with 8 bases lying between them. The CDR3 is made up of 14 amino acids. The CDR3 DNA is TGCGCCAGCAGCCACCTGACGGATAATTCACCCCTCCACTTT. It specifies CASSHLTDNSPLHF.

The sample holds many counts of this clonotype. The chain uses TRBV7-2 and TRBJ2-1, with 9 bases that match TRBD2. The CDR3 has 15 residues. From germline, CDR1 is SGHTA and CDR2 FQGNSA. V lost 5 bases to trimming and J lost 3 bases; unmatched junction nucleotides: 5. CDR3 coding DNA: TGTGCCAGCAGCGTAAGCGGGGGGAACTACAATGAGCAGTTCTTC. Amino acid sequence: CASSVSGGNYNEQFF.

This clonotype came up many times. The rearrangement joins TRBV11-2 to TRBJ2-7; TRBD2 might be the D (6 bases). The V end lost 5 bases, the J end lost 7 bases, and 18 bases lay between the germline ends. This CDR3 has 14 amino acids. Germline V gene sequence: CDR1 SGHAT, CDR2 FQNNGV. CDR3 DNA sequence: TGTGCCAGCAGCCTTAGCTCCGGGGCGGGGGAGCAGTACTTC. Its protein product is CASSLSSGAGEQYF.

The chain is built from TRBV7-2 and TRBJ2-1, with D possibly being TRBD1 or TRBD2 (5 bases each). The CDR3 loop spans 17 amino acids. Germline loops: CDR1 SGHTA, CDR2 FQGNSA. V dropped 5 bases and J dropped 1 base, with 18 bases sitting between them. CDR3 nucleotide sequence: TGTGCCAGCAGCCTTCCGTTGGGACCTACATCCTACAATGAGCAGTTCTTC. Amino acid sequence: CASSLPLGPTSYNEQFF.

This chain joins TRBV6-1 and TRBJ1-2, with D perhaps matching TRBD1 (5 bases). Germline V gene lookup returns CDR1 MNHNS and CDR2 SASEGT. Trimming removed 7 bases from V and 4 bases from J, with 19 bases in between. This CDR3 has 15 residues. CDR3: CASTRGVGVSYGYTF. The CDR3 DNA reads TGTGCCAGCACCCGAGGGGTAGGGGTGAGCTATGGCTACACCTTC.

This clonotype was recorded at least ten times. The chain recombines TRBV6-1 with TRBJ2-3; perhaps TRBD2 as D (6 bases). CDR1 and CDR2 from the germline V gene are MNHNS and SASEGT. V was clipped by 10 bases and J by 2 bases, with 19 bases between them. CDR3 length: 15 residues. The CDR3 protein is CATHPADYTTDTQYF. The CDR3 DNA is TGTGCCACCCACCCGGCGGACTACACCACAGATACGCAGTATTTT.

In the case of this clonotype: This is likely a read error, given that the CDR3 carries no conserved phenylalanine or tryptophan at its end. The chain employs TRBV7-3 and TRBJ2-7, with TRBD2 as a possible D gene (6 bases). Trimming stripped 3 bases from V and 6 bases from J, with 12 bases between. The CDR3 has 13 residues. CDR1 and CDR2 from the germline V gene are SGHTA and FQGTGA. The CDR3 coding sequence is TGTGCCAGCAGCTTGGGACTTGGCGGCGAGCAGTACATC. Protein: CASSLGLGGEQYI.

This clonotype came up many times. The chain has TRBV19 and TRBJ1-4; perhaps TRBD1 as D (6 bases). Germline V gene sequence: CDR1 LNHDA, CDR2 SQIVND (reference sequence). V shed 3 bases and J shed 7 bases, with 15 bases lying between them. This CDR3 has 15 amino acids. In DNA, the CDR3 is TGTGCCAGTAGTATTCAGGACAGCCCGGCTGAAAAACTGTTTTTT. It translates to CASSIQDSPAEKLFF. Drawing the rest from reference TRBV19 and TRBJ1-4, the complete variable domain is DGGITQSPKYLFRKEGQNVTLSCEQNLNHDAMYWYRQDPGQGLRLIYYSQIVNDFQKGDIAEGYSVSREKKESFPLTVTSAQKNPTAFYLCASSIQDSPAEKLFFGSGTQLSVL.

The rearrangement uses TRBV12-3 or TRBV12-4 and TRBJ1-3; D possibly corresponds to TRBD1 (5 bases). The CDR3 consists of 13 residues. V lost 5 bases and J lost 7, with 12 bases in between. CDR3 region: CASSLGDINTIYF. CDR3 nucleotide sequence: TGTGCCAGCAGTCTAGGGGATATCAACACCATATATTTT.

Turning to this clonotype: This sequence may be a read error, since a much larger clone differs from it by one base. Lacking the conserved final phenylalanine or tryptophan, this CDR3 likely reflects a read error. The genes are TRBV29-1 and TRBJ2-1; no reliable D call. Germline values: CDR1 SQVTM, CDR2 ANQGSEA. V lost 6 bases and J lost 5, with 17 bases in between. CDR3 length equals 14 residues. CDR3 protein: CSVRRPGTNNEQFV. CDR3 bases: TGCAGCGTAAGAAGACCCGGTACTAACAATGAGCAGTTCGTC.

Ten or more counts support this clonotype. The J gene is TRBJ2-7, the V gene TRBV2; either TRBD1 or TRBD2 may fit D (6 bases each). The germline V gene has CDR1 SNHLY and CDR2 FYNNEI. The CDR3 consists of 11 residues. The CDR3 DNA follows: TGTGCAACCGGAGGGGGAGACGAGCAGTACTTC. Its protein product is CATGGGDEQYF.

The V and J genes are TRBV12-3 or TRBV12-4 and TRBJ1-2; D gene uncertain. CDR3 length equals 13 residues. V gave up 7 bases and J gave up 2 bases, with 11 bases separating them. The CDR3: CASTLQVNYGYTF. DNA of the CDR3: TGTGCCAGCACCCTACAAGTAAACTATGGCTACACCTTC.

This clonotype occurred many times. The gene calls are TRBV7-6 and TRBJ1-1; the match to TRBD1 covers 9 bases. Per the germline V gene, CDR1 is SGHVS and CDR2 is FNYEAQ. The CDR3 contains 16 residues. J gave up 4 bases and V 5 bases, and 11 bases lay outside the gene matches. This CDR3 reads CASSAGTGTPITEAFF. The CDR3, as DNA: TGTGCCAGCAGCGCGGGGACAGGGACCCCTATCACTGAAGCTTTCTTT.